The 22 T cell receptor beta chains presented below share a single source sample, sequenced in a study of T-cell memory formation after mild COVID-19 (dated by TCRdb to about 2021). Receptor amplification or capture employed 5' RACE. TCRdb lists the instrument as Illumina NovaSeq 6000. The public reads were reanalyzed by TCRdb: fastp trimming at Q25, MiXCR alignment, in-frame beta chains only. Entries that share a CDR3 protein sequence are merged under the most common genes and DNA. The sample table lists a few hundred thousand distinct CDR3 sequences, around a sixth of them with a count of one. The ten largest clones add up to under 25% of the sample. Input material: PBMCs or a T cell subset sorted from them (not recorded which). Receptor source: a man younger than 35 who had mild COVID-19 (a few samples of this study predate the infection). The sample titles of this study are shuffled in the database, so cell type and time point are left out; the donor was told from shared clones.

The chain uses TRBV15 and TRBJ1-5; 7 bases align to TRBD1. Germline-derived CDR1 and CDR2 are LNHNV and YYDKDF (reference sequence). The CDR3 runs to 14 residues. V gave up 5 bases and J gave up 3 bases; unmatched junction bases: 4. DNA for the CDR3: TGTGCCACCAGCGGTGGACAGGCCAATCAGCCCCAGCATTTT. Protein: CATSGGQANQPQHF. Full variable domain (missing parts from reference TRBV15 and TRBJ1-5): DAMVIQNPRYQVTQFGKPVTLSCSQTLNHNVMYWYQQKSSQAPKLLFHYYDKDFNNEADTPDNFQSRRPNTSFCFLDIRSPGLGDTAMYLCATSGGQANQPQHFGDGTRLSIL.

The gene calls are TRBV20-1 and TRBJ1-3; D possibly corresponds to TRBD1 (6 bases). CDR3 length: 11 residues. CDR1 and CDR2 from the germline V gene are DFQATT and SNEGSKA (reference sequence). Deletions cut 4 bases from V and 8 bases from J, with 9 bases between. The CDR3: CSAKRGDTIYF. The CDR3 DNA follows: TGCAGTGCTAAAAGGGGGGACACCATATATTTT.

Many counts were recorded for this clonotype. This rearrangement joins TRBV10-3 to TRBJ2-5; D assignment may be TRBD1 or TRBD2 (5 bases each). The CDR3 sequence is 15 residues long. V was shortened by 0 bases and J by 5 bases, with 13 bases between the two germline ends. Germline lookup yields CDR1 ENHRY and CDR2 SYGVKD. The DNA for the CDR3 is TGTGCCATCAGTGAGTCGAACGGGGCCGGGGAGACCCAGTACTTC. It specifies CAISESNGAGETQYF.

The chain carries TRBV28 and TRBJ2-3; tentatively, D is TRBD1 (7 bases). The CDR3 consists of 15 residues. V was clipped by 3 bases and J by 6 bases, with 16 bases between them. Germline loops: CDR1 MDHEN, CDR2 SYDVKM. The CDR3 protein is CASSFRSGGRDTQYF. Here the CDR3 DNA reads TGTGCCAGCAGTTTTCGGTCAGGGGGGCGGGATACGCAGTATTTT.

This clonotype is a singleton in its sample. V usage is TRBV7-2 and J usage is TRBJ2-5, with D unclear. CDR1 and CDR2 from the germline V gene are SGHTA and FQGNSA. V lost 3 bases and J lost 4, with 9 bases in between. This CDR3 contains 13 residues. The CDR3 nucleotides are TGTGCCAGCAGCTTTCTGGGCGCAGAGACCCAGTACTTC. This translates into CASSFLGAETQYF.

V is TRBV12-3 or TRBV12-4 and J is TRBJ2-5, with 12 bases fitting TRBD2. Trimming cost V 1 base and J 5 bases; bases outside gene matches: 11. This CDR3 comprises 18 residues. The CDR3 bases are TGTGCCAGCAGTTTAGGGGCTCCTAGCGGGGGGGCTGGCGAGACCCAGTACTTC. Translation: CASSLGAPSGGAGETQYF.

V usage is TRBV5-1 and J usage is TRBJ1-1, with no clear D. The CDR3 runs 13 residues. Trimming left V 3 bases short and J 0 bases short, with 6 bases between. The germline CDR1 and CDR2 sequences are SGHRS and YFSETQ. This CDR3 reads CASSSLVNTEAFF. Here the CDR3 DNA reads TGCGCCAGCAGCTCGCTCGTGAACACTGAAGCTTTCTTT.

This chain uses TRBV7-8 with TRBJ2-1, with D possibly matching TRBD2 (5 bases). Germline CDR1 is SGHVS and CDR2 is FQNEAQ. The CDR3 consists of 14 residues. Between the trimmed V and J ends, which lost 4 bases and 4 bases, there was a span of 11 bases. As DNA, the CDR3 is TGTGCCAGCAGCTCAGTAGCGCTTTACAATGAGCAGTTCTTC. Translation gives CASSSVALYNEQFF.

The gene calls are TRBV2 and TRBJ2-6, with D possibly TRBD2 on 5 matching bases. The CDR3 extends over 14 amino acids. With 6 bases removed from V and 4 bases from J, the gap between germline ends came to 10 bases. The germline gives CDR1 SNHLY, CDR2 FYNNEI. The CDR3 region has the DNA TGTGCCAGCAGGGACTCCCTGGGGGCCAACGTCCTGACTTTC. It codes for CASRDSLGANVLTF. The variable domain in full, completed from reference TRBV2 and TRBJ2-6, reads EPEVTQTPSHQVTQMGQEVILRCVPISNHLYFYWYRQILGQKVEFLVSFYNNEISEKSEIFDDQFSVERPDGSNFTLKIRSTKLEDSAMYFCASRDSLGANVLTFGAGSRLTVL.

The gene calls are TRBV27 and TRBJ2-5, with a tentative D call TRBD1 (7 bases). V was clipped by 5 bases and J by 5 bases, with 12 bases between them. CDR3 size: 13 residues. Germline loops: CDR1 MNHEY, CDR2 SMNVEV (reference sequence). In DNA, the CDR3 is TGTGCCAGCAGTGGCAGGGGGGAGGAGACCCAGTACTTC. It encodes CASSGRGEETQYF.

The V and J genes are TRBV4-3 and TRBJ2-3, with D maybe TRBD2 (5 bases). Germline CDR1 LGHNA, CDR2 YSLEER. V lost 4 bases, J lost 5 bases, and 13 bases lay in between. CDR3 length: 14 residues. The CDR3 sequence is CASSPTPGIDTQYF. For the CDR3, the DNA is TGCGCCAGCAGCCCAACCCCGGGGATAGATACGCAGTATTTT.

This clonotype occurred a few times. The J gene is TRBJ2-5, the V gene TRBV5-4, with 11 bases that match TRBD2. Trimming at V came to 3 bases and at J to 5 bases, leaving 9 bases not matched to a gene. From germline, CDR1 is SGHNT and CDR2 YYREEE (reference sequence). CDR3 length equals 16 residues. The DNA of the CDR3 is TGTGCCAGCAGCTCCGGTGATAGCGGGGGGGAGGAGACCCAGTACTTC. Protein: CASSSGDSGGEETQYF. Combining the CDR3 with reference TRBV5-4 and TRBJ2-5 gives the whole variable domain ETGVTQSPTHLIKTRGQQVTLRCSSQSGHNTVSWYQQALGQGPQFIFQYYREEENGRGNFPPRFSGLQFPNYSSELNVNALELDDSALYLCASSSGDSGGEETQYFGPGTRLLVL.

The gene calls are TRBV7-3 and TRBJ2-3; maybe TRBD2 (7 bases). Germline CDR1 SGHTA, CDR2 FQGTGA. The CDR3 sequence is 16 residues long. V was pared by 0 bases and J by 5 bases, with 15 bases between. CDR3 sequence (DNA): TGTGCCAGCAGCTTAACGTTCCGGGGGGCGGGAGATACGCAGTATTTT. It is translated as CASSLTFRGAGDTQYF.

This clonotype was detected only a few times. V and J are TRBV7-2 and TRBJ2-1; tentatively, D is TRBD2 (5 bases). Germline lookup yields CDR1 SGHTA and CDR2 FQGNSA. The CDR3 has 12 residues. Trimming shortened V by 3 bases and J by 9 bases, and 9 bases separated the two germline ends. The CDR3 loop reads CASSFHRGEQFF. The CDR3, as DNA: TGTGCCAGCAGCTTCCACCGGGGTGAGCAGTTCTTC.

This clonotype was seen more than once but under ten times. The chain recombines TRBV27 with TRBJ2-2, with 10 nucleotides matching TRBD1. This CDR3 spans 16 amino acids. The V gene's germline CDR1 is MNHEY and CDR2 SMNVEV (reference sequence). J gave up 5 bases and V 1 base, and 4 bases lay outside the gene matches. CDR3 bases: TGTGCCAGCAGTTTATTGGGACAGGGGAGGACCGGGGAGCTGTTTTTT. It encodes CASSLLGQGRTGELFF.

This chain links TRBV6-5 with TRBJ1-6; D ambiguous. Trimming shortened V by 4 bases and J by 6 bases, and 4 bases separated the two germline ends. The germline V gene encodes CDR1 MNHEY and CDR2 SVGAGI. CDR3 length: 12 residues. CDR3 bases: TGTGCCAGCAGTTCCATTAATTCACCCCTCCACTTT. It specifies CASSSINSPLHF.

The genes are TRBV11-2 and TRBJ1-2, with D uncertain. The CDR3 sequence is 11 residues long. Germline V gene sequence: CDR1 SGHAT, CDR2 FQNNGV. Trimming cost V 4 bases and J 4 bases, with 4 bases left between them. The CDR3 spells CASSSIYGYTF. In DNA, the CDR3 is TGTGCCAGCAGCTCGATCTATGGCTACACCTTC. The variable domain in full, completed from reference TRBV11-2 and TRBJ1-2, reads EAGVAQSPRYKIIEKRQSVAFWCNPISGHATLYWYQQILGQGPKLLIQFQNNGVVDDSQLPKDRFSAERLKGVDSTLKIQPAKLEDSAVYLCASSSIYGYTFGSGTRLTVV.

This clonotype was seen a few times. This chain connects TRBV29-1 to TRBJ2-7, with D perhaps matching TRBD1 (5 bases). The CDR3 has 12 amino acids. Germline-derived CDR1 and CDR2 are SQVTM and ANQGSEA. V lost 7 bases and J lost 5, with 15 bases in between. The CDR3: CSAQGDGNEQYF. For the CDR3, the DNA is TGCAGCGCTCAGGGTGATGGAAACGAGCAGTACTTC.

The chain combines TRBV6-5 with TRBJ1-3, with D possibly matching TRBD1 (6 bases). The CDR3 has 13 amino acids. V was cut by 6 bases and J by 9 bases, with 15 bases left in between. In germline, CDR1 is MNHEY, CDR2 SVGAGI. The CDR3 loop is CASRSTGRGTIYF. DNA of the CDR3: TGTGCCAGCAGATCAACAGGGAGGGGCACCATATATTTT.

The chain carries TRBV20-1 and TRBJ1-3; D is undetermined. Per the germline V gene, CDR1 is DFQATT and CDR2 is SNEGSKA (reference sequence). Between the trimmed V and J ends, which lost 5 bases and 2 bases, there was a span of 13 bases. This CDR3 region has 14 residues. CDR3 residues: CSAVKTGTGNTIYF. DNA for the CDR3: TGCAGTGCTGTAAAGACTGGAACTGGAAACACCATATATTTT.

In this sample, this clonotype turned up a few times. The genes are TRBV20-1 and TRBJ2-7; the D is unclear. Trimming left V 0 bases short and J 3 bases short, with 12 bases between. The CDR3 totals 14 residues. CDR1 is DFQATT and CDR2 is SNEGSKA in the germline V gene (reference sequence). In DNA, the CDR3 is TGCAGTGCTAGAGAAGTCTTGGGGAACTACGAGCAGTACGTC. It specifies CSAREVLGNYEQYV.

Here the CDR3 reads CASSLGGGWDQPQHF. The CDR3 DNA follows: TGTGCCAGCAGCTTAGGAGGGGGTTGGGATCAGCCCCAGCATTTT. The rearrangement uses TRBV7-6 and TRBJ1-5, with a possible D match to TRBD1 (6 bases). Germline values: CDR1 SGHVS, CDR2 FNYEAQ. The CDR3 spans 15 residues. Between the trimmed V and J ends, which lost 1 base and 5 bases, there was a span of 12 bases.